Listed here are 16 T cell receptor beta chains from one sample, sequenced in a study of T cell responses to AZD1222 COVID-19 vaccine. The repertoire was sequenced with immunoSEQ multiplex PCR; TCRdb's copy has only in-frame clones and lacks some. The sample carries 150,000 to 200,000 clones, 94% recorded once. The sequencing used peripheral blood, collected 28 days after the second AZD1222 dose. The receptors originated from an adult who received the AZD1222 COVID-19 vaccine.

The chain combines TRBV6-5 with TRBJ1-1; D is uncertain. The CDR3 has 11 amino acids. CDR1 is MNHEY, CDR2 SVGAGI, per germline. Trimming left V 3 bases short and J 11 bases short, with 10 bases between. CDR3 in amino acids: CASSYKALAFF. The DNA for the CDR3 is TGTGCCAGCAGTTATAAGGCCCTGGCTTTCTTT.

The chain joins TRBV16 to TRBJ2-4, with 8 bases matching TRBD1. CDR3 size: 15 residues. From germline, CDR1 is KGHSY and CDR2 FQNENV. V shed 2 bases and J 8 bases; nucleotides not matched to a gene: 8. The CDR3 region has the DNA TGTGCCAGCAGCCAACTCGGACAGGGTGAGGACATTCAGTACTTC. Its translation is CASSQLGQGEDIQYF.

This rearrangement joins TRBV19 to TRBJ1-2; perhaps TRBD1 as D (5 bases). Germline lookup yields CDR1 LNHDA and CDR2 SQIVND (reference sequence). Trimming stripped 7 bases from V and 1 base from J, with 16 bases between. This CDR3 contains 15 residues. CDR3 amino acids: CASNPRGDLNYGYTF. The CDR3 DNA is TGTGCCAGTAACCCCCGGGGGGACCTTAACTATGGCTACACCTTC.

The chain combines TRBV30 with TRBJ2-7; D is ambiguous. Germline CDR1 is GTSNPN and CDR2 is SVGIG (reference sequence). V lost 0 bases to trimming and J lost 0 bases, with 6 bases between them. The CDR3 totals 13 residues. CDR3: CAWSVTVSYEQYF. The CDR3 coding sequence is TGTGCCTGGAGTGTAACAGTCTCCTACGAGCAGTACTTC.

This rearrangement joins TRBV5-1 to TRBJ1-4; 7 bases map to TRBD1. This CDR3 has 15 amino acids. Germline-derived CDR1 and CDR2 are SGHRS and YFSETQ. Trimming cost V 0 bases and J 2 bases; bases outside gene matches: 1. The CDR3 region is CASSLGTGTNEKLFF. The CDR3 nucleotides are TGCGCCAGCAGCTTGGGGACAGGTACTAATGAAAAACTGTTTTTT.

The rearrangement joins TRBV20-1 to TRBJ2-1, with TRBD2 as a possible D gene (6 bases). CDR1 DFQATT and CDR2 SNEGSKA come from the germline V gene (reference sequence). The CDR3 extends over 14 amino acids. Trimming shortened V by 3 bases and J by 8 bases, and 17 bases separated the two germline ends. CDR3 region: CSASRDGRGYEQFF. The CDR3 region has the DNA TGCAGTGCTAGTCGCGACGGACGGGGGTATGAGCAGTTCTTC.

V gene TRBV7-8 combines with J gene TRBJ2-7; 9 positions agree with TRBD1. This CDR3 is 16 amino acids long. The V and J ends lost 1 base and 2 bases, in that order; junction bases with no gene match: 6. Germline CDR1 reads SGHVS; CDR2 reads FQNEAQ. The CDR3: CASSLVGGTGPYEQYF. The CDR3 region has the DNA TGTGCCAGCAGCTTAGTCGGGGGGACAGGGCCCTACGAGCAGTACTTC.

The V and J genes are TRBV18 and TRBJ1-1; 7 bases align to TRBD1. The CDR3 has 17 amino acids. In germline, CDR1 is KGHSH, CDR2 LQKENI. Trimming removed 6 bases from V and 3 bases from J; junction bases left unmatched: 16. The DNA for the CDR3 is TGTGCCAGCTCCCCAAGACAGGGAAGGAGTGGTGACACTGAAGCTTTCTTT. Protein product: CASSPRQGRSGDTEAFF.

The J gene is TRBJ1-1, the V gene TRBV5-4, with TRBD1 matching 9 bases. The CDR3 contains 19 residues. In germline, CDR1 is SGHNT, CDR2 YYREEE (reference sequence). V was clipped by 3 bases and J by 4 bases; unmatched bases: 19. The CDR3 DNA reads as TGTGCCAGCAGCTCCGGGGGGACAGGGCGGATATATATAATCACTGAAGCTTTCTTT. Protein sequence: CASSSGGTGRIYIITEAFF.

The chain recombines TRBV30 with TRBJ2-7; D might be TRBD1 or TRBD2, each matching 5 bases. V was pared by 1 base and J by 7 bases, with 11 bases between. CDR3 length: 12 residues. Germline V gene lookup returns CDR1 GTSNPN and CDR2 SVGIG (reference sequence). The CDR3 is CAWSGGSVEQYF. CDR3 DNA sequence: TGTGCCTGGAGTGGGGGGAGCGTGGAGCAGTACTTC.

The rearrangement links TRBV3-1 (or the pseudogene TRBV3-2) to TRBJ2-2; 10 positions match TRBD2. Germline values: CDR1 LGHDT, CDR2 YNNKEL (reference sequence). The CDR3 runs 16 residues. J lost 5 bases, V lost 1 base, and 4 bases had no gene match. The CDR3 sequence: CASSQVTSGKTGELFF. CDR3 sequence (DNA): TGTGCCAGCAGCCAAGTTACTAGCGGGAAGACCGGGGAGCTGTTTTTT.

The rearrangement uses TRBV28 and TRBJ1-1, with D possibly being TRBD1 (6 bases). V dropped 6 bases and J dropped 4 bases, with 18 bases sitting between them. The germline V gene encodes CDR1 MDHEN and CDR2 SYDVKM. The CDR3 covers 15 residues. The CDR3 DNA sequence: TGTGCCAGCAGGAAACTGGTCAGGGGAGGCACTGAAGCTTTCTTT. Its translation is CASRKLVRGGTEAFF.

The chain uses TRBV20-1 and TRBJ2-5, with D perhaps given as TRBD1 or TRBD2 (5 bases each). The CDR3 covers 15 residues. Germline V gene sequence: CDR1 DFQATT, CDR2 SNEGSKA (reference sequence). Trimming shortened V by 3 bases and J by 3 bases, and 17 bases separated the two germline ends. CDR3 protein: CSASNLGDEKETQYF. CDR3 in DNA: TGCAGTGCTAGTAATCTGGGGGACGAAAAAGAGACCCAGTACTTC.

CDR3 in DNA: TGTGCCAGCAGTGAGGGGGGCGCGAAGACTGAAGCTTTCTTT. Encoded protein: CASSEGGAKTEAFF. This chain joins TRBV25-1 and TRBJ1-1; D is perhaps TRBD1 (6 bases). The CDR3 loop spans 14 amino acids. Germline V lookup: CDR1 MGHDK, CDR2 SYGVNS. Trimming shortened V by 3 bases and J by 5 bases, and 13 bases separated the two germline ends.

The rearrangement joins TRBV4-1 to TRBJ2-5, with TRBD1 matching 10 bases. Trimming took 1 base from V and 3 from J; bases not matched to a gene: 2. Germline CDR1 reads MGHRA; CDR2 reads YSYEKL. CDR3 length equals 15 residues. The CDR3 coding sequence is TGCGCCAGCAGCCAAGGACAGGGGGCCGAAGAGACCCAGTACTTC. It yields the protein CASSQGQGAEETQYF.

The chain recombines TRBV19 with TRBJ1-2, with TRBD1 matching over 8 bases. CDR1 LNHDA and CDR2 SQIVND come from the germline V gene (reference sequence). The trim removed 5 bases at V and 5 bases at J, leaving 13 bases unmatched. The CDR3 is 16 residues long. DNA for the CDR3: TGTGCCAGTAGTTCCTGGACAGGGCGAGGAGGATATGGCTACACCTTC. Protein product: CASSSWTGRGGYGYTF.